The T cell receptor (beta chain) described here comes from a study of cytomegalovirus exposure and HLA in healthy donors. Study-wide points: The investigators catalogued 164 TCR beta chains as cytomegalovirus-associated. Some segments of the V type, notably TRBV6-2 and TRBV6-3, were excluded as indistinguishable.

Concerning this clone itself: The antigen is unknown.

The CDR3 is 17 residues long. At collection, donors were nominally healthy, but unrecorded immune exposures were probable. Primers: 60 Vbeta forward and 13 Jbeta reverse. Measured with immunoSEQ multiplex PCR; TCRdb has only the in-frame clones, and not every one. This table has fewer than 140,000 clones, 65% to 80% appearing once. V is TRBV21-1 and J is TRBJ1-1; TRBD1, the table's D call, lacks a check against the DNA. TRBV21-1 is classified as a pseudogene. The specimen was PBMCs. The TCR comes from a man aged 55-75 years in good health and CMV-seronegative. The CDR3 sequence: CASNRGTDPFRNTEAFF. The CDR3 DNA is TGTGCCAGCAACCGTGGGACAGATCCTTTTAGAAACACTGAAGCTTTCTTT.